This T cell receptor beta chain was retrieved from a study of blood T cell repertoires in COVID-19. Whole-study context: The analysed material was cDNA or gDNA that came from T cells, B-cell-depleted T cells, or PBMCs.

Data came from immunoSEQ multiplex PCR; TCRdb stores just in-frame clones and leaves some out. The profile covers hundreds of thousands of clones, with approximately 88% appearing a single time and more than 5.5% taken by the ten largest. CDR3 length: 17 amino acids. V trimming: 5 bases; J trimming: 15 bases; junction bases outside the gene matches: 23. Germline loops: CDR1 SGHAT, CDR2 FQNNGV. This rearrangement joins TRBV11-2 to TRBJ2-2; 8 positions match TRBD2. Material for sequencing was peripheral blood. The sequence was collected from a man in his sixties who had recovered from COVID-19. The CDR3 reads CASSLDLRAGTTGGMFF. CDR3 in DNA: TGTGCCAGCAGCCTCGATTTGCGGGCCGGAACCACGGGGGGGATGTTTTTT.